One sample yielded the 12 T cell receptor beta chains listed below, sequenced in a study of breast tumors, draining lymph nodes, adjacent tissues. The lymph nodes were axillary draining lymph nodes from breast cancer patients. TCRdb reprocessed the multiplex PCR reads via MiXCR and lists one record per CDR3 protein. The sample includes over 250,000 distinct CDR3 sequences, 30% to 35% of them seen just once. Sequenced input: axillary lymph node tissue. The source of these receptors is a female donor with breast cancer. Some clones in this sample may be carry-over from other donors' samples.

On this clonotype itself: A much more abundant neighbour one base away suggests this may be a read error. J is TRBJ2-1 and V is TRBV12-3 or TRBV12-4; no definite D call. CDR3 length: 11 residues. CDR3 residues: CAGSLSPEQFF. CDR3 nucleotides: TGTGCCGGCAGTTTAAGTCCCGAGCAGTTCTTC.

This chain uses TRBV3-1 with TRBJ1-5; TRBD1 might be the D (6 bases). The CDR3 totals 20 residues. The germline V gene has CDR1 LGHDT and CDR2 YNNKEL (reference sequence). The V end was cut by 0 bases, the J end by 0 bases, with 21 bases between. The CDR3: CASSQESRNNRAYSNQPQHF. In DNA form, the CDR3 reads TGTGCCAGCAGCCAAGAATCGAGAAATAACAGGGCCTATAGCAATCAGCCCCAGCATTTT.

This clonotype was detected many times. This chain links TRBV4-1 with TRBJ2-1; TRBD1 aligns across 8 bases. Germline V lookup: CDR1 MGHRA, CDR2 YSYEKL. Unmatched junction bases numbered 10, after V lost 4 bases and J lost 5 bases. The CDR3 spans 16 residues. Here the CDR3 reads CASSRYPADRDNEQFF. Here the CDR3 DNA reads TGCGCCAGCAGCCGTTACCCAGCGGACAGGGACAATGAGCAGTTCTTC.

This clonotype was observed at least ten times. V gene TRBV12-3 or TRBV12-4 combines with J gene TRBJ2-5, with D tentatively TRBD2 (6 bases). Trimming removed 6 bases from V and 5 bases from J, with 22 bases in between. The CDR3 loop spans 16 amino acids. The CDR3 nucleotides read TGTGCCAGCAGCCGCTCGTGGGAGGAGGGGCGGGAGACCCAGTACTTC. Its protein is CASSRSWEEGRETQYF.

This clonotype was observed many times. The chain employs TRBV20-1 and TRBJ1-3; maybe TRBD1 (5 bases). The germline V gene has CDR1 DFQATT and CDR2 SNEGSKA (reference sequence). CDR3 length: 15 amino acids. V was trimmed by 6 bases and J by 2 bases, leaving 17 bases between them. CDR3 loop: CSAKPPGGAGNTIYF. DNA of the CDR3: TGCAGTGCAAAACCTCCCGGGGGGGCTGGAAACACCATATATTTT.

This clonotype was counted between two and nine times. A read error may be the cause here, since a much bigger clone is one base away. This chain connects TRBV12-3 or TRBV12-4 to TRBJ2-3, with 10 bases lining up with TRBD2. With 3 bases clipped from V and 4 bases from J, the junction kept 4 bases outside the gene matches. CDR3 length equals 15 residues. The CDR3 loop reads CASSFGTSDSDTQYF. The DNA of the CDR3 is TGTGCCAGCAGTTTCGGGACTAGCGATTCAGATACGCAGTATTTT.

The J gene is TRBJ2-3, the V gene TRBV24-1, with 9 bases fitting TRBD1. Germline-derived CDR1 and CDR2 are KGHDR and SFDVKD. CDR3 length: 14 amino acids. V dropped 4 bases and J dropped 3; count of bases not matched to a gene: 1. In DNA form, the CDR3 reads TGTGCCACCAGTGAGACAGGGGGGACAGATACGCAGTATTTT. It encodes CATSETGGTDTQYF.

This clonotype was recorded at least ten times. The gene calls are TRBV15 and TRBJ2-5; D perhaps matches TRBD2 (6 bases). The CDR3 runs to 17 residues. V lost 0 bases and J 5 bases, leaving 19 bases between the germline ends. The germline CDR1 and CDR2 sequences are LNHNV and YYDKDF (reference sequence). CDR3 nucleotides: TGTGCCACCAGCAGAGATCTTTTAAGAGGGACTGGGGAGACCCAGTACTTC. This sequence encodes CATSRDLLRGTGETQYF.

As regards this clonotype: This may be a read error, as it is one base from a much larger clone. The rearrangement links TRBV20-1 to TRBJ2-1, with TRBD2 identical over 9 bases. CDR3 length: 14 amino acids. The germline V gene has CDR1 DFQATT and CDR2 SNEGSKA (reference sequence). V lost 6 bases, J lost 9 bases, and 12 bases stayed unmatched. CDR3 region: CSAAGLAGLTEQFF. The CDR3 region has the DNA TGCAGTGCGGCGGGGCTAGCGGGACTCACTGAGCAGTTCTTC.

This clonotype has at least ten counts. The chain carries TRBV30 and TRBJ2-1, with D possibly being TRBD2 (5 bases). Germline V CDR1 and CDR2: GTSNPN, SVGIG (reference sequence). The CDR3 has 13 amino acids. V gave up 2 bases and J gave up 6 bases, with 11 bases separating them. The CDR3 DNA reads TGTGCCTGGAGTACTAGGAGTCGCAATGAGCAGTTCTTC. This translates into CAWSTRSRNEQFF.

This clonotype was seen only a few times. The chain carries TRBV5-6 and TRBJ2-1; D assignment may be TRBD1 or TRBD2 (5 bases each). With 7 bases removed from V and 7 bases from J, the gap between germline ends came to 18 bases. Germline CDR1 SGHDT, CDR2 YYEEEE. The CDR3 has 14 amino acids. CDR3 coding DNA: TGTGCCAGCCGGGACCCCGAGAGGGGTAATGAGCAGTTCTTC. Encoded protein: CASRDPERGNEQFF.

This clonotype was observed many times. The CDR3 spells CASSEGLLGEKLFF. The CDR3 nucleotides read TGTGCCAGCAGCGAGGGACTGTTAGGTGAAAAACTGTTTTTT. V is TRBV9 and J is TRBJ1-4, with D maybe TRBD1 (5 bases). Germline CDR1 and CDR2: SGDLS and YYNGEE. Trimming shortened V by 3 bases and J by 7 bases, and 13 bases separated the two germline ends. This CDR3 is built from 14 residues.